These T cell receptor beta chains were read from a single sample in a study of T cell responses to AZD1222 COVID-19 vaccine. Sequencing used immunoSEQ multiplex PCR; TCRdb keeps in-frame clones, though not all of them. This sample has about 84,000 clones; over 75% occur once, and the top ten carry about 12%. The specimen comprised peripheral blood, sampled 28 days after the second AZD1222 dose. These receptors originate from an adult who received the AZD1222 COVID-19 vaccine. Each CDR3 is given with its conserved first and last residue. A D gene is named only where the DNA matches it firmly. Rows may omit the clone size; those that give it use once, few, many or a size class.

j_gene: TRBJ1-5
d_gene: TRBD1
v_gene: TRBV4-1
abundance: .
CDR3aa: CASSLSDRGNQPQHF
CDR3nt: TGCGCCAGCAGCCTTTCGGACAGGGGCAATCAGCCCCAGCATTTT

j_gene: TRBJ1-1
d_gene: .
v_gene: TRBV7-9
abundance: once
CDR3aa: CASSRDWGAEAFF
CDR3nt: TGTGCCAGCAGCAGGGATTGGGGCGCTGAAGCTTTCTTT

j_gene: TRBJ1-1
d_gene: .
v_gene: TRBV19
abundance: .
CDR3aa: CASSNRVLKNTEAFF
CDR3nt: TGTGCCAGTAGTAACAGGGTATTAAAAAACACTGAAGCTTTCTTT

j_gene: TRBJ2-5
d_gene: TRBD2
v_gene: TRBV2
abundance: .
CDR3aa: CASRLAGVETQYF
CDR3nt: TGTGCCAGCAGACTAGCGGGAGTGGAGACCCAGTACTTC

j_gene: TRBJ2-3
d_gene: .
v_gene: TRBV18
abundance: once
CDR3aa: CASSPDSTDTQYF
CDR3nt: TGTGCCAGCTCACCAGACAGCACAGATACGCAGTATTTT

j_gene: TRBJ2-3
d_gene: .
v_gene: TRBV24-1
abundance: .
CDR3aa: CATSDFSRSGTQYF
CDR3nt: TGTGCCACCAGTGATTTCTCTAGAAGCGGCACGCAGTATTTT

j_gene: TRBJ1-2
d_gene: .
v_gene: TRBV19
abundance: .
CDR3aa: CASSILSAIYGYTF
CDR3nt: TGTGCCAGTAGTATATTGTCAGCAATCTATGGCTACACCTTC

j_gene: TRBJ1-5
d_gene: .
v_gene: TRBV28
abundance: .
CDR3aa: CASSSVLQPQHF
CDR3nt: TGTGCCAGCAGTTCGGTCTTGCAGCCCCAGCATTTT

j_gene: TRBJ1-1
d_gene: .
v_gene: TRBV30
abundance: .
CDR3aa: CAWSIQGNTEAFF
CDR3nt: TGTGCCTGGAGTATTCAGGGGAACACTGAAGCTTTCTTT

j_gene: TRBJ2-7
d_gene: .
v_gene: TRBV20-1
abundance: few
CDR3aa: CSVPRAYEQYF
CDR3nt: TGCAGTGTCCCGCGGGCCTACGAGCAGTACTTC

j_gene: TRBJ1-5
d_gene: TRBD1
v_gene: TRBV2
abundance: .
CDR3aa: CASTTDRDQPQHF
CDR3nt: TGTGCCAGCACTACGGACAGGGATCAGCCCCAGCATTTT

j_gene: TRBJ2-1
d_gene: TRBD2
v_gene: TRBV3-1/TRBV3-2
abundance: .
CDR3aa: CASSQDLGRAFYNEQFF
CDR3nt: TGTGCCAGCAGCCAAGATCTGGGGAGGGCGTTCTACAATGAGCAGTTCTTC

j_gene: TRBJ2-3
d_gene: TRBD2
v_gene: TRBV12-3/TRBV12-4
abundance: once
CDR3aa: CASRPGGGTQYF
CDR3nt: TGTGCCAGCAGACCTGGGGGGGGTACGCAGTATTTT

j_gene: TRBJ2-1
d_gene: TRBD1
v_gene: TRBV11-3
abundance: .
CDR3aa: CASSLAPGQGAAYEQFF
CDR3nt: TGTGCCAGCAGCTTAGCACCGGGACAGGGGGCGGCGTATGAGCAGTTCTTC

j_gene: TRBJ2-5
d_gene: TRBD2
v_gene: TRBV14
abundance: .
CDR3aa: CASSQGEGVWETQYF
CDR3nt: TGTGCCAGCAGCCAAGGGGAGGGCGTCTGGGAGACCCAGTACTTC

j_gene: TRBJ1-5
d_gene: .
v_gene: TRBV19
abundance: .
CDR3aa: CASSIDGSNQPQHF
CDR3nt: TGTGCCAGTAGTATAGACGGTAGCAATCAGCCCCAGCATTTT

j_gene: TRBJ1-3
d_gene: TRBD1
v_gene: TRBV4-2
abundance: .
CDR3aa: CASSHETTGPGNTIYF
CDR3nt: TGTGCCAGCAGCCATGAAACGACAGGGCCTGGAAACACCATATATTTT

j_gene: TRBJ1-2
d_gene: TRBD1
v_gene: TRBV27
abundance: .
CDR3aa: CASTGDRGNYGYTF
CDR3nt: TGTGCCAGCACGGGGGACAGGGGGAACTATGGCTACACCTTC

j_gene: TRBJ2-3
d_gene: .
v_gene: TRBV11-3
abundance: .
CDR3aa: CASSLDPSDTQYF
CDR3nt: TGTGCCAGCAGCTTAGATCCCTCAGATACGCAGTATTTT

j_gene: TRBJ1-3
d_gene: .
v_gene: TRBV6-5
abundance: .
CDR3aa: CASSDPSGNTIYF
CDR3nt: TGTGCCAGCTCGGATCCCTCTGGAAACACCATATATTTT

j_gene: TRBJ2-6
d_gene: .
v_gene: TRBV15
abundance: .
CDR3aa: CATSRDRGLGANVLTF
CDR3nt: TGTGCCACCAGCAGAGATCGGGGGCTGGGGGCCAACGTCCTGACTTTC

j_gene: TRBJ2-3
d_gene: TRBD2
v_gene: TRBV2
abundance: .
CDR3aa: CASSGLAGTDTQYF
CDR3nt: TGTGCCAGCAGCGGACTAGCGGGGACAGATACGCAGTATTTT

j_gene: TRBJ1-6
d_gene: TRBD1
v_gene: TRBV20-1
abundance: once
CDR3aa: CSASRDSNSPLHF
CDR3nt: TGCAGTGCTAGTAGGGACAGTAATTCACCCCTCCACTTT

j_gene: TRBJ1-2
d_gene: TRBD1
v_gene: TRBV30
abundance: .
CDR3aa: CAWANRGGGGYTF
CDR3nt: TGTGCCTGGGCAAACAGGGGCGGCGGTGGCTACACCTTC

j_gene: TRBJ2-3
d_gene: .
v_gene: TRBV6-2/TRBV6-3
abundance: .
CDR3aa: CASSYFRDTQYF
CDR3nt: TGTGCCAGCAGTTACTTCCGAGATACGCAGTATTTT

j_gene: TRBJ1-6
d_gene: .
v_gene: TRBV2
abundance: once
CDR3aa: CASSVVRQVHNSPLHF
CDR3nt: TGTGCCAGCAGTGTGGTTCGGCAGGTCCATAATTCACCCCTCCACTTT

j_gene: TRBJ1-2
d_gene: .
v_gene: TRBV4-1
abundance: .
CDR3aa: CASSQRADTNYGYTF
CDR3nt: TGCGCCAGCAGCCAAAGGGCGGATACTAACTATGGCTACACCTTC

j_gene: TRBJ1-2
d_gene: .
v_gene: TRBV30
abundance: .
CDR3aa: CAWSVPVYRDTYNYGYTF
CDR3nt: TGTGCCTGGAGTGTACCCGTCTACAGGGACACTTATAACTATGGCTACACCTTC